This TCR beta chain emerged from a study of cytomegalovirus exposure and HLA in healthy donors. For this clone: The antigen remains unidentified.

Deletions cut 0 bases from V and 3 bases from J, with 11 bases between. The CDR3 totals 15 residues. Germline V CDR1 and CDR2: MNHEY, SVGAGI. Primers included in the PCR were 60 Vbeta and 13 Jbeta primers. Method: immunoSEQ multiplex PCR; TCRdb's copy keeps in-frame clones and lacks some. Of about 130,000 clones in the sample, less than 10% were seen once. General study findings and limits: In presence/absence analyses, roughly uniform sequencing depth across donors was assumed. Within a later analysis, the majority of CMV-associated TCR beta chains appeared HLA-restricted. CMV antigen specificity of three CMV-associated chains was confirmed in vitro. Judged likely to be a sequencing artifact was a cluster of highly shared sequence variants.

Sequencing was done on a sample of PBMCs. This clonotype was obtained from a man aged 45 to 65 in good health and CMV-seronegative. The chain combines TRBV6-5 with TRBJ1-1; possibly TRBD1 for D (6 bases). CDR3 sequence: CASSYSYKGDTEAFF. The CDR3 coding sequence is TGTGCCAGCAGTTACTCCTACAAGGGGGACACTGAAGCTTTCTTT.